This TCR beta chain was retrieved from a study of OX40 agonist ivuxolimab in advanced cancers. Across the whole study: Patients were given ivuxolimab, an antibody that agonizes OX40 (CD134).

Profiling relied on immunoSEQ multiplex PCR, and the TCRdb table lists in-frame clones only, not all of them. The sample records about 24,000 clones, approximately 78% being singletons. The CDR3 sequence is 16 residues long. Losses at the gene ends were 7 bases for V and 5 bases for J; bases not matched to a gene: 9. Germline CDR1 and CDR2: SGHTA and FQGNSA. The receptor comes from an adult with an advanced solid tumor such as melanoma, head and neck, liver or kidney cancer. The material sequenced was CD4+ or CD8+ T cells sorted from blood, taken in a trial of the OX40 agonist ivuxolimab. The chain recombines TRBV7-2 with TRBJ2-2; 11 bases fit TRBD2. CDR3 sequence reads: CASTTPSGGPTGELFF. The DNA for the CDR3 is TGTGCCAGCACCACCCCTAGCGGGGGGCCAACCGGGGAGCTGTTTTTT.